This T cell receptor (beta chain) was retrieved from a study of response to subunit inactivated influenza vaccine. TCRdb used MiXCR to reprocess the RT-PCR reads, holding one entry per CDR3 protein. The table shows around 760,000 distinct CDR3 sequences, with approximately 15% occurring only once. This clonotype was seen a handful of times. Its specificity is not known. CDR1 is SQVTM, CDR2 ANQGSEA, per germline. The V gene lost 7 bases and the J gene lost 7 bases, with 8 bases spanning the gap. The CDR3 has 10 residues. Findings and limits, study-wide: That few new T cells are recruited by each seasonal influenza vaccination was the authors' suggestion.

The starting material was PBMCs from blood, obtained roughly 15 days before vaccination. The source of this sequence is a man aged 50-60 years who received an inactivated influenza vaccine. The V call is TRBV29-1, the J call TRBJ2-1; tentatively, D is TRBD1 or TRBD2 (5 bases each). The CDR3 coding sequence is TGCAGCGCCGAGGGGAATGAGCAGTTCTTC. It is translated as CSAEGNEQFF.